This T cell receptor (beta chain) was found in a study of blood T cell repertoires in COVID-19. Sequenced by immunoSEQ multiplex PCR; TCRdb stores in-frame clones only, minus some. The sample lists about 350,000 clones; more than 85% were seen once. Participants' reported clinical history set cohort assignment. Sample: PBMCs or T cells enriched from blood (not recorded which). The clonotype comes from a woman between 25 and 40 years old who had recovered from COVID-19.

CDR3 DNA: TGTGCCAGCAGCTTGGTCGGAGACCCGAGCACAGATACGCAGTATTTT. Protein: CASSLVGDPSTDTQYF. The genes are TRBV5-8 and TRBJ2-3; D uncertain. Germline loops: CDR1 SGHTS, CDR2 YDEGEE. V shed 0 bases and J shed 0 bases, with 11 bases lying between them. CDR3 size: 16 residues.